This entry lists 3 T cell receptor beta chains sequenced from one sample in a study of cytomegalovirus exposure and HLA in healthy donors. The primer mix had 60 Vbeta and 13 Jbeta primers. Assay used: immunoSEQ multiplex PCR; TCRdb lists only in-frame clones, some missing. The sample yields 120,000 to 150,000 clones, around 80% seen once. The sample comprised PBMCs. The receptors were gathered from a young man in good health and CMV-seronegative.

V and J are TRBV28 and TRBJ2-2; 7 bases fit TRBD1. CDR1 and CDR2 from the germline V gene are MDHEN and SYDVKM. J gave up 4 bases and V 5 bases, and 4 bases lay outside the gene matches. This CDR3 spans 14 amino acids. The CDR3 loop reads CASSRTGGTGELFF. In DNA, the CDR3 is TGTGCCAGCAGTAGGACAGGCGGCACCGGGGAGCTGTTTTTT.

The chain employs TRBV6-5 and TRBJ2-7; 8 bases align to TRBD1. V was pared by 2 bases and J by 2 bases, with 5 bases of the junction left unmatched. This CDR3 is built from 15 residues. CDR1 and CDR2 (germline): MNHEY, SVGAGI. This CDR3 is CASSYGQGQTYEQYF. For the CDR3, the DNA is TGTGCCAGCAGTTACGGACAGGGTCAGACCTACGAGCAGTACTTC.

The chain couples TRBV4-2 to TRBJ1-4; the match to TRBD1 covers 8 bases. J was trimmed by 8 bases and V by 5 bases; bases with no gene match: 13. CDR3 length: 16 residues. Germline V gene sequence: CDR1 LGHNA, CDR2 YNFKEQ. The CDR3 reads CASSSRTGIDGEKLFF. CDR3 in DNA: TGTGCCAGCAGCTCACGGACAGGGATCGACGGAGAAAAACTGTTTTTT.